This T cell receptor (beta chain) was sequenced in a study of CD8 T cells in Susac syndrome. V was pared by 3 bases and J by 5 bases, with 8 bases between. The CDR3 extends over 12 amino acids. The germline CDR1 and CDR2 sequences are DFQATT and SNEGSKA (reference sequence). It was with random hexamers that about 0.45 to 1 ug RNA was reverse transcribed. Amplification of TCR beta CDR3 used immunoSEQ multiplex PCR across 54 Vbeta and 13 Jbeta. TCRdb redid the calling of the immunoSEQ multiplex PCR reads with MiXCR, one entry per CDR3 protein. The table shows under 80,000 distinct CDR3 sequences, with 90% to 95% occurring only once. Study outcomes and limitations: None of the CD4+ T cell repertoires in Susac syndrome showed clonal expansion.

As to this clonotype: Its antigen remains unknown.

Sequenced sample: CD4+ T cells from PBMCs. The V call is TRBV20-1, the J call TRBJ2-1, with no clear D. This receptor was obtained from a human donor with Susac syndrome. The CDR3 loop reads CSASARDNEQFF. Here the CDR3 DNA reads TGCAGTGCTAGTGCTAGAGACAATGAGCAGTTCTTC.